The 20 T cell receptor beta chains below all came from one sample that was sequenced in a study of T cells after yellow fever vaccination. TCRdb reprocessed the 5' RACE reads with MiXCR, giving one entry per CDR3 protein. The table records some 300,000 distinct CDR3 sequences, about 11% of them present only once. The sequenced sample was CD4+ T cells sorted from PBMCs, obtained 45 days after the yellow fever booster vaccination. The origin of the receptors is a man aged 18 to 30 who received the YFV17D yellow fever vaccine.

This clonotype appeared a few times. This chain links TRBV6-2 or TRBV6-3 with TRBJ2-4; 7 bases map to TRBD1. This CDR3 is 11 amino acids long. The ends lost 6 bases at V and 10 bases at J; junction bases unmatched: 3. Germline assignment: CDR1 MNHEY and CDR2 SVGEGT. CDR3 loop: CASSQGQIQYF. The DNA for the CDR3 is TGTGCCAGCAGCCAGGGACAGATTCAGTACTTC.

The chain uses TRBV24-1 and TRBJ1-1; D may be TRBD1 (5 bases). The CDR3 covers 15 residues. The V gene lost 3 bases and the J gene lost 2 bases, with 12 bases spanning the gap. From germline, CDR1 is KGHDR and CDR2 SFDVKD. CDR3 DNA sequence: TGTGCCACCAGTGATCCAACCCAGGGCAACACTGAAGCTTTCTTT. It yields the protein CATSDPTQGNTEAFF.

At least ten counts were recorded for this clonotype. V gene TRBV6-6 combines with J gene TRBJ2-3, with TRBD2 matching 9 bases. From germline, CDR1 is MNHNY and CDR2 SVGAGI (reference sequence). The CDR3 sequence is 15 residues long. V lost 7 bases to trimming and J lost 5 bases; unmatched junction nucleotides: 10. CDR3 nucleotides: TGTGCCAGCAATGGGGCGGGGGGGCCCAAAGATACGCAGTATTTT. This sequence encodes CASNGAGGPKDTQYF.

The CDR3 region is CSVEGWGGGDTQYF. CDR3 bases: TGCAGCGTTGAAGGCTGGGGCGGGGGAGATACGCAGTATTTT. This chain connects TRBV29-1 to TRBJ2-3; 7 bases line up with TRBD2. The germline CDR1 and CDR2 sequences are SQVTM and ANQGSEA. V shed 1 base and J 5 bases; nucleotides not matched to a gene: 6. This CDR3 spans 14 amino acids.

V and J are TRBV21-1 and TRBJ2-7; the DNA was not used to check the table's D call, TRBD1. TRBV21-1 is tagged as a pseudogene. The CDR3 runs 14 residues. CDR3 region: CADTVGTGPNEQYV. CDR3 bases: TGTGCCGACACCGTCGGGACAGGGCCGAACGAGCAGTACGTC.

This clonotype came up many times. V and J are TRBV5-1 and TRBJ2-3; D is undetermined. Germline V CDR1 and CDR2: SGHRS, YFSETQ. Trimming pared 0 bases from V and 6 bases from J, leaving 11 bases between. The CDR3 is 14 residues long. The CDR3 nucleotides read TGCGCCAGCAGCTTGGATCCTCCCCCGGATACGCAGTATTTT. Residues: CASSLDPPPDTQYF.

This chain connects TRBV2 to TRBJ2-3; no clear D. Germline CDR1 and CDR2: SNHLY and FYNNEI. The V end lost 6 bases, the J end lost 5 bases, and 12 bases lay between the germline ends. The length of the CDR3 is 13 residues. CDR3 region: CASRFLNQDTQYF. For the CDR3, the DNA is TGTGCCAGCAGGTTCCTAAATCAAGATACGCAGTATTTT.

This clonotype occurred many times. V and J are TRBV4-2 and TRBJ2-2; 10 positions agree with TRBD2. The CDR3 length is 16 residues. J gave up 1 base and V 4 bases, and 3 bases lay outside the gene matches. Germline V gene data show CDR1 as LGHNA and CDR2 as YNFKEQ. In nucleotides, the CDR3 is TGTGCCAGCAGCCGAGGACTAGCGGTGAACACCGGGGAGCTGTTTTTT. As protein: CASSRGLAVNTGELFF.

This clonotype came up a few times. The chain carries TRBV9 and TRBJ1-5; possibly TRBD1 for D (5 bases). V lost 5 bases and J 7 bases, leaving 16 bases between the germline ends. CDR3 length equals 14 residues. Germline-derived CDR1 and CDR2 are SGDLS and YYNGEE. The CDR3 reads CASSKSPRVQPQHF. CDR3 coding DNA: TGTGCCAGCAGTAAGTCCCCCAGGGTCCAGCCCCAGCATTTT.

The chain employs TRBV5-4 and TRBJ2-5; 8 bases agree with TRBD2. CDR1 SGHNT and CDR2 YYREEE come from the germline V gene (reference sequence). Losses at the gene ends were 4 bases for V and 5 bases for J; bases not matched to a gene: 10. The CDR3 is 15 residues long. CDR3 region: CASSPSGTSRETQYF. DNA for the CDR3: TGTGCCAGCAGCCCATCCGGGACTAGTAGGGAGACCCAGTACTTC.

There are many counts of this clonotype. CDR3 in DNA: TGTGCCAGCAGCGGGGGGCGGTTTCAAGACTATGGCTACACCTTC. Amino acids: CASSGGRFQDYGYTF. This chain uses TRBV7-9 with TRBJ1-2; D perhaps matches TRBD1 (6 bases). CDR3 size: 15 residues. Per the germline V gene, CDR1 is SEHNR and CDR2 is FQNEAQ (reference sequence). Trimming took off 5 bases at V and 3 bases at J, with 16 bases between the two ends.

This clonotype appeared a few times. The V gene is TRBV19, the J gene TRBJ2-6; possible D gene TRBD1, 6 bases. The CDR3 has 16 amino acids. Between the trimmed V and J ends, which lost 7 bases and 0 bases, there was a span of 13 bases. Per the germline V gene, CDR1 is LNHDA and CDR2 is SQIVND (reference sequence). The CDR3 here is CASKPGHTSGANVLTF. The CDR3 region has the DNA TGTGCCAGTAAACCGGGACACACCTCTGGGGCCAACGTCCTGACTTTC.

The chain combines TRBV4-2 with TRBJ2-3; D is unresolved. CDR1 is LGHNA and CDR2 is YNFKEQ in the germline V gene. The CDR3 is 15 residues long. V lost 7 bases and J 0 bases, leaving 14 bases between the germline ends. Written as DNA, the CDR3 is TGTGCCAGCACCCCCCAGTTCTCTAGCACAGATACGCAGTATTTT. Amino acid sequence: CASTPQFSSTDTQYF.

V usage is TRBV5-1 and J usage is TRBJ2-4, with D maybe TRBD2 (6 bases). Trimming took off 2 bases at V and 6 bases at J, with 18 bases between the two ends. The CDR3 is 16 amino acids. Germline values: CDR1 SGHRS, CDR2 YFSETQ. CDR3 residues: CASSFLVRGSGNIQYF. CDR3 DNA sequence: TGCGCCAGCAGCTTCCTAGTACGGGGGTCGGGAAACATTCAGTACTTC.

This sequence joins TRBV7-7 and TRBJ2-3; 7 positions match TRBD1. Trimming cost V 1 base and J 9 bases; bases outside gene matches: 10. The length of the CDR3 is 15 residues. Germline assignment: CDR1 SSHAT and CDR2 FNYEAQ (reference sequence). The CDR3 is CASSLEAGGYETQYF. The CDR3 nucleotides read TGTGCCAGCAGCTTAGAGGCAGGGGGATACGAGACGCAGTATTTT.

There are a few counts of this clonotype. The V call is TRBV20-1, the J call TRBJ1-1; 7 nucleotides match TRBD1. The germline gives CDR1 DFQATT, CDR2 SNEGSKA (reference sequence). The ends lost 5 bases at V and 1 base at J; junction bases unmatched: 10. This CDR3 has 15 amino acids. CDR3 protein: CSASRSGGSNTEAFF. The CDR3 DNA is TGCAGTGCTTCCCGATCAGGGGGGTCGAACACTGAAGCTTTCTTT.

This clonotype turned up a few times. The chain carries TRBV5-1 and TRBJ1-1; D is uncertain. The length of the CDR3 is 18 residues. V shed 7 bases and J shed 4 bases, with 29 bases lying between them. Germline CDR1 is SGHRS and CDR2 is YFSETQ. This chain's CDR3 is CASRTREVVMGRGTEAFF. CDR3 bases: TGCGCCAGCCGGACGAGGGAGGTCGTAATGGGTCGGGGCACTGAAGCTTTCTTT. Full variable domain (missing parts from reference TRBV5-1 and TRBJ1-1): KAGVTQTPRYLIKTRGQQVTLSCSPISGHRSVSWYQQTPGQGLQFLFEYFSETQRNKGNFPGRFSGRQFSNSRSEMNVSTLELGDSALYLCASRTREVVMGRGTEAFFGQGTRLTVV.

The chain couples TRBV12-5 to TRBJ1-1; maybe TRBD1 (5 bases). The CDR3 runs 14 residues. Germline values: CDR1 LGHNT, CDR2 FRNRAP. Trimming cost V 5 bases and J 1 base, with 11 bases left between them. The CDR3 is CASGLGTSNTEAFF. The CDR3 region has the DNA TGTGCTAGTGGTCTAGGGACCTCGAACACTGAAGCTTTCTTT.

The CDR3 reads CASSQGIKNIQYF. The CDR3 DNA reads TGTGCCAGCAGCCAGGGGATCAAAAACATTCAGTACTTC. The chain carries TRBV3-1 and TRBJ2-4, with D uncertain. Trimming stripped 3 bases from V and 3 bases from J, with 6 bases between. Germline V gives CDR1 LGHDT, CDR2 YNNKEL (reference sequence). The CDR3 totals 13 residues.

The V and J genes are TRBV7-9 and TRBJ1-2; D uncertain. The CDR3 has 12 amino acids. Trimming shortened V by 2 bases and J by 8 bases, and 9 bases separated the two germline ends. The germline CDR1 and CDR2 sequences are SEHNR and FQNEAQ (reference sequence). CDR3 residues: CASSLWVGGYTF. The DNA of the CDR3 is TGTGCCAGCAGCTTATGGGTGGGCGGCTACACCTTC.